This T cell receptor beta chain was captured by sequencing in a study of OX40 agonist ivuxolimab in advanced cancers. Study information: Patients were infused with ivuxolimab every 2 weeks at 0.01 to 10 mg/kg. Checkpoint inhibitors had been given previously to about 38% of patients. Study results and caveats: Clones of CD4+ and CD8+ blood T cells grew by week 6 at doses of 0.1 to 3.0 mg/kg.

Worth noting for this clone: Antigen specificity is unknown.

Autoimmune disease history or systemic immunosuppression led to patients being barred. Looked up from germline, CDR1 is LNHNV and CDR2 is YYDKDF (reference sequence). Trimming shortened V by 8 bases and J by 13 bases, and 18 bases separated the two germline ends. CDR3 length: 13 residues. Profiling relied on immunoSEQ multiplex PCR, and the TCRdb table lists in-frame clones only, not all of them. Among 40,000 to 60,000 clones listed, about four fifths were seen once. This chain uses TRBV15 with TRBJ1-6, with D tentatively TRBD1 (5 bases). Sequencing used CD4+ or CD8+ T cells sorted from blood, obtained in a trial of the OX40 agonist ivuxolimab. The source of this sequence is an adult with an advanced solid tumor such as melanoma, head and neck, liver or kidney cancer. CDR3 nucleotides: TGTGCCACCCAAGTAGGGACTGCGGATCCCCTCCACTTT. This gives the protein CATQVGTADPLHF.